The TCR beta chain under discussion was sequenced for a study of CD8+ T cells in alopecia areata (dated by TCRdb to the late 2010s). At the level of the whole study: Skin from C3H/HeJ donors with spontaneous alopecia (about 6-12 months old) was grafted onto female C3H/HeJ recipients that were roughly 6-11 weeks old. The study used high-throughput TCRbeta sequencing to examine T cell clonal expansion in alopecia areata, in both the C3H/HeJ mouse model and human patients. Scalp tissue and sorted CD4+ and CD8+ peripheral blood T cells from patchy and totalis/universalis alopecia areata patients and from healthy controls were covered by human TCRbeta sequencing. Scalp clonality was compared among normal scalp (n=4), patchy alopecia areata scalp (n=8), and alopecia totalis/universalis scalp (n=8). The RNA source kit depended on sample type: the PAXgene miRNA kit for fixed scalp, the miRNeasy kit for PBMCs, and the RNeasy kit for mouse skin. TCRbeta CDR3 regions were amplified by immunoSEQ multiplex PCR with 35 Vbeta forward and 13 Jbeta reverse primers.

Points on this clone: Its specific antigen is unknown. Gene names and germline sequences here are the mouse ones. The read finishes 4 residues shy of the CDR3 end, and the germline J gene is used to complete it. The same CDR3 can be traced to other DNA sequences in this sample.

Including the terminal cysteine and phenylalanine, the CDR3 comprises 15 residues. Shown are 33 bases from within the CDR3, in frame from base 1. For CDR1 and CDR2, the germline V gene (reference sequence) lists NSQYPW and LRSPGD. V is cut back by 6 bases and J by 1 base, with 5 bases in the junction unmatched. The library was made by the immunoSEQ multiplex PCR assay. To provide template for TCR sequencing, every sample had RNA extracted and reverse transcribed into cDNA. First-strand cDNA was synthesized using SuperScript III with a 2:1 mix of oligo-dT and random hexamers. Amplification bias was assessed with a synthetic immune receptor repertoire, and residual bias was removed computationally. Libraries were sequenced on Illumina HiSeq with 60 bp reads covering the CDR3, read from J toward V. The study's processing was this. Raw reads were preprocessed to remove errors, and CDR3 was defined by IMGT conventions from the conserved cysteine to phenylalanine. To get clonality, Shannon entropy was normalized by log2 of the number of productive unique TCRs and the result was subtracted from 1. Whether scalp clones were CD4 or CD8 was inferred by matching scalp TCRbeta sequences against CD4 and CD8 repertoires sorted from blood. TCRdb re-hosts the immuneACCESS table, in-frame sequences only. Its copies lack some clones; in the studies checked, an unresolved V gene accounts for under half of them, and the cause for the rest is not known. V, J and clone size derive from that table, while D and trimming were established from the DNA sequence. In this sample, about 110,000 clones appear, none counted once only. The top ten hold about 20% of the sample.

Broader findings and caveats from the paper: TCR sequences shared between patients were less clear than in mice, possibly partly because of HLA diversity in the patient population. Lesional scalp, especially in alopecia totalis/universalis, showed higher clonality and more expanded CD8+ clones than normal scalp, suggesting antigenic drive. Resident alphabeta T cells in normal human skin are also sequenced, complicating scalp TCR repertoire analysis, unlike mouse skin dominated by gammadelta T cells.

The V and J segments used are TRBV1 and TRBJ2-3, with TRBD2 matching 9 junction bases. Sequenced input: lesional skin. This clonotype was sampled from a C3H/HeJ mouse with alopecia areata. The MHC haplotype carried by mice of this strain is H2-k. CDR3 region: CTCSQGLGGAETLYF. Incomplete CDR3 DNA: TGCACCTGCAGCCAGGGACTGGGAGGTGCAGAA.